This TCR beta chain was sequenced during a study of cytomegalovirus exposure and HLA in healthy donors. TCRdb's table, derived via immunoSEQ multiplex PCR, lists solely in-frame clones and lacks some. The repertoire holds 100,000 to 150,000 clones, with roughly 90% as singletons. Trimming took off 3 bases at V and 4 bases at J, with 9 bases between the two ends. The germline gives CDR1 KGHSH, CDR2 LQKENI. There are 13 residues in the CDR3. The material sequenced was PBMCs. This sequence joins TRBV18 and TRBJ2-5, with D tentatively TRBD1 (5 bases). The sequence derives from a man aged 25 to 45 in good health and CMV-seronegative. The CDR3 region has the DNA TGTGCCAGCTCACCGAGTGGGGCAGAGACCCAGTACTTC. This translates into CASSPSGAETQYF. The complete variable domain, with remaining parts taken from reference TRBV18 and TRBJ2-5, reads NAGVMQNPRHLVRRRGQEARLRCSPMKGHSHVYWYRQLPEEGLKFMVYLQKENIIDESGMPKERFSAEFPKEGPSILRIQQVVRGDSAAYFCASSPSGAETQYFGPGTRLLVL.